This entry describes one T cell receptor beta chain. This specimen belongs to a study of blood T cell repertoires in COVID-19. Overall study: Specimens from acute and convalescent COVID-19 originated in the United States, Italy and Spain.

Germline assignment: CDR1 SGHTA and CDR2 FQGNSA. V trimming: 3 bases; J trimming: 8 bases; junction bases outside the gene matches: 3. The CDR3 covers 13 residues. Using immunoSEQ multiplex PCR, the repertoire was profiled, and TCRdb retains in-frame clones only, with some absent. The table shows a few hundred thousand clones, with 70% to 90% occurring only once. This rearrangement joins TRBV7-2 to TRBJ1-2; TRBD1 aligns across 10 bases. Sequenced material: peripheral blood. This receptor was taken from a man aged 50 to 59 with acute or convalescent COVID-19. CDR3 bases: TGTGCCAGCAGCTTGACAGGGGGCAGCGGCTACACCTTC. Protein: CASSLTGGSGYTF.